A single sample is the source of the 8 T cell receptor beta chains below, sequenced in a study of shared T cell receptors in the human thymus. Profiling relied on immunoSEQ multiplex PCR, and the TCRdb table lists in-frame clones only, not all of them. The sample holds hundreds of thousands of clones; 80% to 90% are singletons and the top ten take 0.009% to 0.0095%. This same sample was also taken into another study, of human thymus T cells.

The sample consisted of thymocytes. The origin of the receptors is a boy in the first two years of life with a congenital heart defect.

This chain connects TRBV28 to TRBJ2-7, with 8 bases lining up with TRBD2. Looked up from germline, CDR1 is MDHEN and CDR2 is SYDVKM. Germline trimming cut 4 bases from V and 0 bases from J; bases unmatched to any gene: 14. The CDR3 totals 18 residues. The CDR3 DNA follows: TGTGCCAGCAGTTCGAGTATGAAGAAGCGGGGGCTCTCCTACGAGCAGTACTTC. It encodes CASSSSMKKRGLSYEQYF. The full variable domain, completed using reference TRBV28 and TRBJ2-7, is DVKVTQSSRYLVKRTGEKVFLECVQDMDHENMFWYRQDPGLGLRLIYFSYDVKMKEKGDIPEGYSVSREKKERFSLILESASTNQTSMYLCASSSSMKKRGLSYEQYFGPGTRLTVT.

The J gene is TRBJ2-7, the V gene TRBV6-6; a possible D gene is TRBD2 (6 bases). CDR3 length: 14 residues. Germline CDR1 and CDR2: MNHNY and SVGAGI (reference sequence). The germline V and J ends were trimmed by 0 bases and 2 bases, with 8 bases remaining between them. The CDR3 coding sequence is TGTGCCAGCAGTTACTCTTTAGCGGCCTACGAGCAGTACTTC. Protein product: CASSYSLAAYEQYF.

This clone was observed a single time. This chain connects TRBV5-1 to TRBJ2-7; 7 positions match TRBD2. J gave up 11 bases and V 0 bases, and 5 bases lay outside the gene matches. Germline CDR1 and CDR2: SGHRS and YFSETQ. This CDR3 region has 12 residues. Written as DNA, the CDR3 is TGCGCCAGCAGCTTGGGGGCGCGGGAGAAGTACTTC. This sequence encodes CASSLGAREKYF.

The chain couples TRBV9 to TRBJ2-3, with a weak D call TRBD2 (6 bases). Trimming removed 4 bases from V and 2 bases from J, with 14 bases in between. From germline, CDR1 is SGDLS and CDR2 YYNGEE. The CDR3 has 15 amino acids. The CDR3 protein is CASSPRGGITDTQYF. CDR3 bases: TGTGCCAGCAGCCCGCGGGGCGGTATCACAGATACGCAGTATTTT.

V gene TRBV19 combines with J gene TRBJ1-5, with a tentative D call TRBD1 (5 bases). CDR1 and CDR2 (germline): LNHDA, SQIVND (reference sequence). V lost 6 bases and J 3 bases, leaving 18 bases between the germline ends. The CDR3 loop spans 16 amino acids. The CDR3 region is CASSLAPRDSNQPQHF. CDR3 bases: TGTGCCAGTAGCTTAGCCCCTCGGGACTCCAATCAGCCCCAGCATTTT.

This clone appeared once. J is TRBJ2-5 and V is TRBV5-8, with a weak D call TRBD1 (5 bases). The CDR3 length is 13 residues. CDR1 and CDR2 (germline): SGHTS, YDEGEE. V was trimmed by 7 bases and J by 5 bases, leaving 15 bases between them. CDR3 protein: CASPPQGGETQYF. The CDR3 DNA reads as TGTGCCAGCCCCCCTCAGGGTGGGGAGACCCAGTACTTC. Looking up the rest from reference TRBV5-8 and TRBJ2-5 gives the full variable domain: EAGVTQSPTHLIKTRGQQATLRCSPISGHTSVYWYQQALGLGLQFLLWYDEGEERNRGNFPPRFSGRQFPNYSSELNVNALELEDSALYLCASPPQGGETQYFGPGTRLLVL.

As DNA, the CDR3 is TGTGCCAGCAGTGAAGACAGGGCTATGAACACTGAAGCTTTCTTT. Translated: CASSEDRAMNTEAFF. The chain recombines TRBV27 with TRBJ1-1, with TRBD1 identical over 7 bases. The CDR3 contains 15 residues. The V and J ends lost 5 bases and 0 bases, in that order; junction bases with no gene match: 6. CDR1 and CDR2 (germline): MNHEY, SMNVEV (reference sequence).

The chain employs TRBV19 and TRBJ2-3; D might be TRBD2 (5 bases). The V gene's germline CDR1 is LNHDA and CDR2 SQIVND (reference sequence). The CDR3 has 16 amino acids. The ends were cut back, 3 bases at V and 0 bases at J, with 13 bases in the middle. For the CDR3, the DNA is TGTGCCAGTAGTATGTTGACGGGGAAAAGCACAGATACGCAGTATTTT. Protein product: CASSMLTGKSTDTQYF.